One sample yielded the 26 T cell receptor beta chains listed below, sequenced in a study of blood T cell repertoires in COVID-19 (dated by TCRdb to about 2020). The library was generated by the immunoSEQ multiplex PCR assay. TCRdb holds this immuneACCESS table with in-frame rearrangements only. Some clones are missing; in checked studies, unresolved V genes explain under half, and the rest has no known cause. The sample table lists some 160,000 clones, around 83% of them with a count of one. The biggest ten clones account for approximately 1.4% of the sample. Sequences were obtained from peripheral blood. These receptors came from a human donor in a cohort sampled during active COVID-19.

CDR3 DNA sequence: TGTGCCAGCAGCCCCTGGACAGCCTCCTACAATGAGCAGTTCTTC. It encodes CASSPWTASYNEQFF. The rearrangement joins TRBV4-2 to TRBJ2-1; D is perhaps TRBD1 (6 bases). V was trimmed by 4 bases and J by 0 bases, leaving 10 bases between them. CDR1 is LGHNA and CDR2 is YNFKEQ in the germline V gene. The CDR3 totals 15 residues.

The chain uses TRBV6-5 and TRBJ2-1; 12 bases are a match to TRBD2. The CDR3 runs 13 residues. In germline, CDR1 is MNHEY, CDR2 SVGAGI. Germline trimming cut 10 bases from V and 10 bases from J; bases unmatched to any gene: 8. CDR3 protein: CATQTSGSGEQFF. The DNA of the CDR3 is TGTGCCACCCAGACTAGCGGGAGTGGGGAGCAGTTCTTC.

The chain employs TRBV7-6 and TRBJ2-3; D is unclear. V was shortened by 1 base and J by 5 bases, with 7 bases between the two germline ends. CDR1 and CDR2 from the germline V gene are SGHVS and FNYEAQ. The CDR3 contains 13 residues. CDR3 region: CASSLGHVDTQYF. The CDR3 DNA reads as TGTGCCAGCAGCTTAGGACACGTAGATACGCAGTATTTT.

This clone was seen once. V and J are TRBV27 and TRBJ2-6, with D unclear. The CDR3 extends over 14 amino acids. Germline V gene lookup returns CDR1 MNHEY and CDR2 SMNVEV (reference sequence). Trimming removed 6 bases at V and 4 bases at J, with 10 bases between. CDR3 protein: CASSLLAGANVLTF. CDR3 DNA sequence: TGTGCCAGCAGCCTCCTGGCCGGGGCCAACGTCCTGACTTTC.

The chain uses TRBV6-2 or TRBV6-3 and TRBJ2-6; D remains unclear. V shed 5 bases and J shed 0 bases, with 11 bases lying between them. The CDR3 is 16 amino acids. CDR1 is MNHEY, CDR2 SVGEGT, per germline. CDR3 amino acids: CASSKLPVSGANVLTF. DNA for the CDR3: TGTGCCAGCAGTAAACTACCCGTCTCTGGGGCCAACGTCCTGACTTTC.

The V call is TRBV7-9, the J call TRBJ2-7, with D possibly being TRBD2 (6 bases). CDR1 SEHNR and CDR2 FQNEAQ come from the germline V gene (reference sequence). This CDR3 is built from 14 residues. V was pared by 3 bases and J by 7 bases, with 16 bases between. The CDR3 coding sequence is TGTGCCAGCAGCTTCTCGGGGAGGTCCGAGGAGCAGTACTTC. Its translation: CASSFSGRSEEQYF. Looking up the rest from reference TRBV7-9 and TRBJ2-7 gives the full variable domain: DTGVSQNPRHKITKRGQNVTFRCDPISEHNRLYWYRQTLGQGPEFLTYFQNEAQLEKSRLLSDRFSAERPKGSFSTLEIQRTEQGDSAMYLCASSFSGRSEEQYFGPGTRLTVT.

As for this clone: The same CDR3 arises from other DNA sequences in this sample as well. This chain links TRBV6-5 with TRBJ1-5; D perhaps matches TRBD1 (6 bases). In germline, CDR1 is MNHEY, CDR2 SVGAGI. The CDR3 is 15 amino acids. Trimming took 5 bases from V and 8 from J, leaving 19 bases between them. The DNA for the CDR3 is TGTGCCAGCAGTACCTCAGGGGTCGGGATCGAGCCCCAGCATTTT. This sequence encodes CASSTSGVGIEPQHF.

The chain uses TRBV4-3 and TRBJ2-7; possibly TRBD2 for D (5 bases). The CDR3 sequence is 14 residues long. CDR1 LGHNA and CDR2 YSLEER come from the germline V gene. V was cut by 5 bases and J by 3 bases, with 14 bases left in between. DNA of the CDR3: TGCGCCAGCAGCTCCTCTCGCGGGCACTACGAGCAGTACTTC. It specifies CASSSSRGHYEQYF.

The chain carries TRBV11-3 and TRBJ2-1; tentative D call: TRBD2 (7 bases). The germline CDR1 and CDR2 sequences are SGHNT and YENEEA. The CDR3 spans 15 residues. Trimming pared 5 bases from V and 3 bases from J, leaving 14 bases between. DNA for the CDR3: TGTGCCAGCAGCCCAGAGGGGGGGGGCTACAATGAGCAGTTCTTC. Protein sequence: CASSPEGGGYNEQFF.

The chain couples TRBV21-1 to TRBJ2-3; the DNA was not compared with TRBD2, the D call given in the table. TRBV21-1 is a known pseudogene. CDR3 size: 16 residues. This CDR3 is CASSKGDLWSPDTQYF. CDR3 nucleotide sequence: TGTGCCAGCAGCAAAGGTGACTTATGGTCCCCAGATACGCAGTATTTT.

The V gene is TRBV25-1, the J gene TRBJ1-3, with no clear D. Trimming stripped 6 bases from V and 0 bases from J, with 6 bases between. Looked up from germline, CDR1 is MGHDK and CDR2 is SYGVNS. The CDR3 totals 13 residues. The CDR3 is CASRRDSGNTIYF. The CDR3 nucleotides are TGTGCCAGCAGAAGAGACTCTGGAAACACCATATATTTT. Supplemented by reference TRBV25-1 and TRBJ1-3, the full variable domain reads EADIYQTPRYLVIGTGKKITLECSQTMGHDKMYWYQQDPGMELHLIHYSYGVNSTEKGDLSSESTVSRIRTEHFPLTLESARPSHTSQYLCASRRDSGNTIYFGEGSWLTVV.

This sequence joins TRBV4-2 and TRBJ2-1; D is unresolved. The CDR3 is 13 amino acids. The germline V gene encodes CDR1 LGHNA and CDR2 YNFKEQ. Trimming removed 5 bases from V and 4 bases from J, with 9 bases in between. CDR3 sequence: CASSAPGYNEQFF. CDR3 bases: TGTGCCAGCAGCGCCCCAGGTTACAATGAGCAGTTCTTC.

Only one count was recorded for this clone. CDR3 coding DNA: TGTGCCAGCAGCTTAGAGGGACAGGGGGCGACCTATGGCTACACCTTC. It is translated as CASSLEGQGATYGYTF. The rearrangement links TRBV11-3 to TRBJ1-2; TRBD1 aligns across 12 bases. Germline loops: CDR1 SGHNT, CDR2 YENEEA. The J segment lost 4 bases and the V segment lost 0 bases, leaving 3 bases of the junction unmatched. The CDR3 spans 16 residues.

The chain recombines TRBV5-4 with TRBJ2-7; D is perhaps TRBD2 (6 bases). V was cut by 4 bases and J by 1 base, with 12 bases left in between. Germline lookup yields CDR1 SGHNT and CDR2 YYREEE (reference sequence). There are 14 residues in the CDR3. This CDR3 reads CASSPDYRSYEQYF. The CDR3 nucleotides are TGTGCCAGCAGCCCGGACTACAGGTCCTACGAGCAGTACTTC.

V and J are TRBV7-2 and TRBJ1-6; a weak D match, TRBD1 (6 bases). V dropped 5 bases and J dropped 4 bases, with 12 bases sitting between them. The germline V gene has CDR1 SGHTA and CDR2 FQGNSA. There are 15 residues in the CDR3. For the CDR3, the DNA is TGTGCCAGCAGCACCCTGACAGGTTATAATTCACCCCTCCACTTT. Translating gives CASSTLTGYNSPLHF.

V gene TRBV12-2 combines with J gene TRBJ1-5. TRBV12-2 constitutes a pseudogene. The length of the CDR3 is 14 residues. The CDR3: CASRSSDCNQPQHF. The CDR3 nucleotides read TGTGCAAGTCGCTCTTCGGACTGCAATCAGCCCCAGCATTTT.

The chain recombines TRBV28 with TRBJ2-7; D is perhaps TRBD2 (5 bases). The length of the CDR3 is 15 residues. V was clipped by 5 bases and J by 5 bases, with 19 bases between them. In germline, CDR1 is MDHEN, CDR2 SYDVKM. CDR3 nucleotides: TGTGCCAGCAGTCCCTGGACTCGAGGGAAAGACGAGCAGTACTTC. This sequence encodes CASSPWTRGKDEQYF.

The CDR3 DNA follows: TGCGCCAGCAGCTTGGCTGGGGGCGCGGGCTATGGCTACACCTTC. Translation: CASSLAGGAGYGYTF. V usage is TRBV5-1 and J usage is TRBJ1-2, with D perhaps TRBD1 (6 bases). V lost 0 bases and J 4 bases, leaving 13 bases between the germline ends. Germline-derived CDR1 and CDR2 are SGHRS and YFSETQ. The CDR3 covers 15 residues.

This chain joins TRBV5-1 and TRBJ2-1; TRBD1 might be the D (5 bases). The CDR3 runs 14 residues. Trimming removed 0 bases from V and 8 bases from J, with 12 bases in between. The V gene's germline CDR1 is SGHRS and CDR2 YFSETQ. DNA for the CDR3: TGCGCCAGCAGCTTGGAGCAGGGATGGGATGAGCAGTTCTTC. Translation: CASSLEQGWDEQFF.

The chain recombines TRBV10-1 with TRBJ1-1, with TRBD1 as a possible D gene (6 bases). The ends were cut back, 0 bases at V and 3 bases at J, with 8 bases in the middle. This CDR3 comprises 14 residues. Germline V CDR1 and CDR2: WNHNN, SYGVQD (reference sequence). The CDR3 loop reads CASSESRGYTEAFF. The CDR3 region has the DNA TGCGCCAGCAGTGAGTCGAGGGGGTACACTGAAGCTTTCTTT.

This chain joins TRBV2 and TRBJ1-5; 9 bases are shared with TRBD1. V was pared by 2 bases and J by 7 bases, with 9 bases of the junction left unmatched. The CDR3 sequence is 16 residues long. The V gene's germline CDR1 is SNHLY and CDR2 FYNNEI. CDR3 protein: CASSEQGQGAGQPQHF. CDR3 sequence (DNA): TGTGCCAGCAGTGAACAGGGACAGGGTGCGGGGCAGCCCCAGCATTTT.

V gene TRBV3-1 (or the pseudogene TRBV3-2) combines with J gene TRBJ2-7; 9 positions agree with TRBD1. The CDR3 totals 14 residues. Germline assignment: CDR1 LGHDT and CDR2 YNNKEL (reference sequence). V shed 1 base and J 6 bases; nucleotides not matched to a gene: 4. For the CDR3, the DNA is TGTGCCAGCAGCCAAGGGGACAGGGTTGTCGAGCAGTACTTC. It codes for CASSQGDRVVEQYF.

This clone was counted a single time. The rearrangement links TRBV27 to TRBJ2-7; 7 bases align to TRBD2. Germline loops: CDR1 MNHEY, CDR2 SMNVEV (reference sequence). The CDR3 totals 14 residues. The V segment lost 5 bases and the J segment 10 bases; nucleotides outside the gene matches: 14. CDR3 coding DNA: TGTGCCAGCAGTCCCTCCGATTGGGGGGGAGAACAGTACTTC. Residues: CASSPSDWGGEQYF.

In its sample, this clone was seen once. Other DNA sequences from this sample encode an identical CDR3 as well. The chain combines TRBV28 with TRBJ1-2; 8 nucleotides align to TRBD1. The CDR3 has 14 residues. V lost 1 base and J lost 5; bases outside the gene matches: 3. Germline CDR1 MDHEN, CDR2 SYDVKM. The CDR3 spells CASSLSTGGYGYTF. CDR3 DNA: TGTGCCAGCAGTTTATCCACAGGGGGTTATGGCTACACCTTC.

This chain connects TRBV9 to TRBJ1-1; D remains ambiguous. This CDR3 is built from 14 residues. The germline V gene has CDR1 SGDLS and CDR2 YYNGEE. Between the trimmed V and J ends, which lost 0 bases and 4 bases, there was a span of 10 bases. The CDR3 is CASSVDGVSTEAFF. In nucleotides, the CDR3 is TGTGCCAGCAGCGTAGACGGGGTTAGCACTGAAGCTTTCTTT.

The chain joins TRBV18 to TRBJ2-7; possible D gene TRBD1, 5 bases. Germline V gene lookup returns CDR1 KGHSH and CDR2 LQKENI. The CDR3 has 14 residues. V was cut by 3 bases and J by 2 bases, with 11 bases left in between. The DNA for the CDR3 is TGTGCCAGCTCACCCTCCAAGGGGCCCTACGAGCAGTACTTC. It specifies CASSPSKGPYEQYF.